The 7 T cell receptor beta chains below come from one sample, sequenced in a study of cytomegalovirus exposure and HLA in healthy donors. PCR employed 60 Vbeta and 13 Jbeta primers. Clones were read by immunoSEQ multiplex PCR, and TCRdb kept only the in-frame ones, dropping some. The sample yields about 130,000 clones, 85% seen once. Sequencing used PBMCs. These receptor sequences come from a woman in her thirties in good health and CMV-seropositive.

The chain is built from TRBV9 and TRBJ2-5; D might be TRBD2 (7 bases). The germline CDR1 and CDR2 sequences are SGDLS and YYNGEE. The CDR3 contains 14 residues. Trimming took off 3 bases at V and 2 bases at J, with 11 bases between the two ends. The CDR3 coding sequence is TGTGCCAGCAGCGGAGGGGGGGAACAAGAGACCCAGTACTTC. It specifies CASSGGGEQETQYF.

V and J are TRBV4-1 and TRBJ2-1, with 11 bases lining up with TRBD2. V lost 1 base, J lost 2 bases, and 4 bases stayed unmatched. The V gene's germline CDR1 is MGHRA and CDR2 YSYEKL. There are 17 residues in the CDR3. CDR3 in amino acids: CASSQGETSGTYNEQFF. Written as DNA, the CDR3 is TGCGCCAGCAGCCAAGGGGAGACTAGCGGGACCTACAATGAGCAGTTCTTC.

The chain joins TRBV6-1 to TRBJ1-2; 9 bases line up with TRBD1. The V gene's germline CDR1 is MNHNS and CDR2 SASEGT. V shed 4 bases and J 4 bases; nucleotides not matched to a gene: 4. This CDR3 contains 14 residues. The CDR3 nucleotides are TGTGCCAGCAGTGGTTGGGACAGGGTCTATGGCTACACCTTC. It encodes CASSGWDRVYGYTF.

DNA of the CDR3: TGTGCCAGCAGGAGGCTAGCGGGGTACAATGAGCAGTTCTTC. As protein: CASRRLAGYNEQFF. The rearrangement joins TRBV6-5 to TRBJ2-1, with 9 positions matching TRBD2. J gave up 4 bases and V 6 bases, and 4 bases lay outside the gene matches. Germline V lookup: CDR1 MNHEY, CDR2 SVGAGI. The CDR3 sequence is 14 residues long.

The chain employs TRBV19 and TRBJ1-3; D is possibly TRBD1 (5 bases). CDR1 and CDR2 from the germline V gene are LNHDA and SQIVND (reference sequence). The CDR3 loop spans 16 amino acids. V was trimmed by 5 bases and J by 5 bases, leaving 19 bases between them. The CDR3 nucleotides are TGTGCCAGTAGTGCCGGCGGGACGGGAGGAAGAAACACCATATATTTT. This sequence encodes CASSAGGTGGRNTIYF.

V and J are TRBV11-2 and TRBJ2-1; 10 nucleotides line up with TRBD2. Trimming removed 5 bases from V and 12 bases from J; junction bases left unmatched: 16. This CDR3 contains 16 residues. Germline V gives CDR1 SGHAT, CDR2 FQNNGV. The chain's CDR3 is CASSHLRDIAGGRQFF. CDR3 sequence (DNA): TGTGCCAGCAGCCACCTACGGGACATAGCGGGAGGTAGGCAGTTCTTC.

The CDR3 DNA sequence: TGTGCCAGCAGCCTAGGGTTAGTTTCGCTCTCCTACAATGAGCAGTTCTTC. This encodes CASSLGLVSLSYNEQFF. The chain joins TRBV9 to TRBJ2-1; D remains ambiguous. Trimming removed 4 bases at V and 0 bases at J, with 17 bases between. Germline V gene sequence: CDR1 SGDLS, CDR2 YYNGEE. This CDR3 region has 17 residues.